The present entry profiles one T cell receptor beta chain with its context. J was trimmed by 2 bases and V by 4 bases; bases with no gene match: 7. From germline, CDR1 is LGHNA and CDR2 YNFKEQ. This CDR3 region has 17 residues. This record comes from a study of technical replicates of blood from several donors. Only in-frame clones appear in the TCRdb table, and some are missing; sequencing was by immunoSEQ multiplex PCR. This sample yields 75,000 to 85,000 clones, of which roughly 95% are seen a single time; 0.3% to 0.4% belongs to the top ten. The sequence came from a human donor in good health. Source material: T cells isolated from PBMCs. The genes are TRBV4-2 and TRBJ2-2, with 10 bases matching TRBD2. For the CDR3, the DNA is TGTGCCAGCAGCCCAACCTGGACTAGCGGCAACACCGGGGAGCTGTTTTTT. Its protein is CASSPTWTSGNTGELFF.